Listed below are T cell receptor beta chains from one sample, sequenced in a study of blood T cell repertoires in COVID-19. TCRdb's copy holds only in-frame clones and misses some; the assay was immunoSEQ multiplex PCR. In the table there are about 140,000 clones, 88% of which are singletons. The sequenced sample was peripheral blood. The receptor source for this set is a human donor with COVID-19, enrolled during active disease. The donor label of this sample is uncertain. CDR3s include the opening cysteine and the closing phenylalanine or tryptophan. A D gene is named only where the DNA matches it firmly. The size of a clone is reported for some rows only, either as once, few or many, or as a class for expanded clones.

.	13	TRBV6-5	TRBD1	TRBJ1-1	TGTGCCAGCACCCTAGCGGGACAGGGGCAAGCTTTCTTT	CASTLAGQGQAFF
.	15	TRBV7-2	.	TRBJ1-6	TGTGCCAGCAGCTTAGTGGCCAGAAATAATTCACCCCTCCACTTT	CASSLVARNNSPLHF
.	16	TRBV5-1	.	TRBJ2-7	TGCGCCAGCAGCTTACCTGACAGGGTCGGGGGCTACGAGCAGTACTTC	CASSLPDRVGGYEQYF
.	13	TRBV18	.	TRBJ1-5	TGTGCCAGCTCACCGGGCCGCGATCAGCCCCAGCATTTT	CASSPGRDQPQHF
.	13	TRBV6-5	.	TRBJ1-5	TGTGCCAGCAGTCCGAGGGATAGGCAGCCCCAGCATTTT	CASSPRDRQPQHF
.	15	TRBV7-9	TRBD1	TRBJ2-7	TGTGCCAGCAGCCCTCCGGACAGGGGGCCGTACGAGCAGTACTTC	CASSPPDRGPYEQYF
.	15	TRBV9	.	TRBJ1-2	TGTGCCAGCAGCTTTCGGACAGTCGGCAACTATGGCTACACCTTC	CASSFRTVGNYGYTF
.	15	TRBV19	.	TRBJ2-4	TGTGCCAGTAGTAGTGGTGCAGGAGCCAAAAACATTCAGTACTTC	CASSSGAGAKNIQYF
.	15	TRBV20-1	TRBD2	TRBJ2-3	TGCAGTGCTAGTCCCCTAGCGGCAGGCACAGATACGCAGTATTTT	CSASPLAAGTDTQYF
.	17	TRBV27	TRBD2	TRBJ2-1	TGTGCCAGCAGGGGGACTAGCGGGGTACCCTCCTACAATGAGCAGTTCTTC	CASRGTSGVPSYNEQFF
once	14	TRBV7-2	.	TRBJ2-2	TGTGCCAGCAGCTTCTACCGGAACACCGGGGAGCTGTTTTTT	CASSFYRNTGELFF
.	15	TRBV11-2	.	TRBJ2-5	TGTGCCAGCAGTATTTATTACGCGGAACAAGAGACCCAGTACTTC	CASSIYYAEQETQYF
.	15	TRBV5-1	.	TRBJ2-1	TGCGCCAGCAGCTACGTCGGGGAGGTGGGGGTTGAGCAGTTCTTC	CASSYVGEVGVEQFF
.	16	TRBV9	.	TRBJ2-3	TGTGCCAGCAGCGTCCGCCCGGGGGAGGGGGGAGATACGCAGTATTTT	CASSVRPGEGGDTQYF
.	14	TRBV5-4	TRBD1	TRBJ1-6	TGTGCCAGCAGCCGAGCAGGGGGCGAGGGCGCCCTCCACTTT	CASSRAGGEGALHF
.	15	TRBV5-6	TRBD1	TRBJ1-4	TGTGCCAGCAGCTTGACGGACAGGGGTTGGGAAAAACTGTTTTTT	CASSLTDRGWEKLFF
.	14	TRBV2	TRBD2	TRBJ2-3	TGTGCCAGCAGGCGGGGGGCTGGCACAGATACGCAGTATTTT	CASRRGAGTDTQYF
.	14	TRBV7-9	.	TRBJ2-2	TGTGCCAGCAGCTTGGCAGGGGCAGCCGGGGAGCTGTTTTTT	CASSLAGAAGELFF
.	17	TRBV6-7	TRBD1	TRBJ1-4	TGTGCCAGCAGTTACCCGGGACAGGGGGTCACTAATGAAAAACTGTTTTTT	CASSYPGQGVTNEKLFF
.	14	TRBV9	.	TRBJ2-3	TGTGCCAGCAGTGGAGACTTAAACACAGATACGCAGTATTTT	CASSGDLNTDTQYF
.	16	TRBV6-5	.	TRBJ2-7	TGTGCCAGCAGTTACTCGTTTTCAGAGGATAGCTACGAGCAGTACTTC	CASSYSFSEDSYEQYF
.	13	TRBV2	TRBD1	TRBJ2-7	TGTGCCAGCAGTGAAGGGACAGGGATCGAGCAGTACTTC	CASSEGTGIEQYF
once	17	TRBV18	TRBD2	TRBJ2-4	TGTGCCAGCTCACCACCCGGCGGGGGGGCCTCAGAAAACATTCAGTACTTC	CASSPPGGGASENIQYF
.	15	TRBV25-1	.	TRBJ2-1	TGTGCCAGCAGTGATGTGCGCCAGGGAAGCAATGAGCAGTTCTTC	CASSDVRQGSNEQFF
few	16	TRBV11-2	TRBD2	TRBJ2-7	TGTGCCAGCAGCTTTCTGGCAGCGGGAGGAAGCTACGAGCAGTACTTC	CASSFLAAGGSYEQYF
once	13	TRBV28	TRBD1	TRBJ2-7	TGTGCCAGCAGGCTGACAGGGCCCTACGAGCAGTACTTC	CASRLTGPYEQYF
.	16	TRBV6-4	TRBD2	TRBJ2-1	TGTGCCAGCAGCCCTAGCGGGGGCGGGTCCTACAATGAGCAGTTCTTC	CASSPSGGGSYNEQFF
.	11	TRBV7-2	.	TRBJ2-7	TGTGCTGAACAGGGAGCCTACGAGCAGTACTTC	CAEQGAYEQYF
.	15	TRBV21-1	.	TRBJ1-6	TGTGCCAGCAGTGTCCAGATTCTTTATAATTCACCCCTCCACTTT	CASSVQILYNSPLHF
.	14	TRBV24-1	.	TRBJ1-2	TGTGCCACCAGTGATGGGCCCTACCTGGGTGGCTACACCTTC	CATSDGPYLGGYTF
.	12	TRBV28	.	TRBJ1-2	TGTGCCAGCAGTCGGAGGAGCCTGGGCTACACCTTC	CASSRRSLGYTF
.	14	TRBV24-1	.	TRBJ1-1	TGTGCCACCAGTGAAACAGGGTTCAACACTGAAGCTTTCTTT	CATSETGFNTEAFF
.	13	TRBV11-1	.	TRBJ2-2	TGTGCCAGCAGTGGACAGCCCACCGGGGAGCTGTTTTTT	CASSGQPTGELFF
.	13	TRBV9	.	TRBJ1-1	TGTGCCAGCAGCGTAGCTCCGGGGACTGAAGCTTTCTTT	CASSVAPGTEAFF
.	12	TRBV5-1	.	TRBJ2-3	TGCGCCAGCAGCTTCCTGGAGCGTGAGCAGTATTTT	CASSFLEREQYF
few	16	TRBV7-3	TRBD2	TRBJ2-1	TGTGCCAGCAGCTTGGGGACTAGTGAGAACGGAAATGAGCAGTTCTTC	CASSLGTSENGNEQFF
.	17	TRBV10-3	.	TRBJ1-3	TGTGCCAGCGCCGCTAGAGGGGGTATGCTTTCTGGAAACACCATATATTTT	CASAARGGMLSGNTIYF
.	13	TRBV13	TRBD1	TRBJ1-2	TGTGCCAGCAGCCCTGGGACAGCCTATGGCTACACCTTC	CASSPGTAYGYTF
.	16	TRBV3-1/TRBV3-2	TRBD2	TRBJ2-5	TGTGCCAGCAGCCAAGATGCTAGCGGGGGGGCAGAGACCCAGTACTTC	CASSQDASGGAETQYF
once	13	TRBV12-3/TRBV12-4	.	TRBJ1-5	TGTGCCAGCAGTTTCACAGGTAACCAGCCCCAGCATTTT	CASSFTGNQPQHF
.	13	TRBV6-1	.	TRBJ1-2	TGTGCCAGCAGTGAGGCCAGTTTCTATGGCTACACCTTC	CASSEASFYGYTF
.	16	TRBV5-1	TRBD2	TRBJ2-3	TGCGCCAGCAGCCGAATAGCGGGAAGAAGCACAGATACGCAGTATTTT	CASSRIAGRSTDTQYF
.	14	TRBV6-5	TRBD1	TRBJ2-7	TGTGCCAGCAGCCGTACAGGGGGACGCTACGAGCAGTACTTC	CASSRTGGRYEQYF
once	13	TRBV5-4	TRBD1	TRBJ1-2	TGTGCCAGCAGCTGGGACAGAGACTATGGCTACACCTTC	CASSWDRDYGYTF
.	17	TRBV4-1	TRBD2	TRBJ2-2	TGCGCCAGCAGCCAAGGGCGGACCCAGCGGGGCACCGGGGAGCTGTTTTTT	CASSQGRTQRGTGELFF
.	13	TRBV10-3	.	TRBJ2-7	TGTGCCATCAGTGAGGGCAACAACTACGAGCAGTACTTC	CAISEGNNYEQYF
.	17	TRBV15	TRBD2	TRBJ2-2	TGTGCCACCAGCAGAGATCAGGCGGGGAGGGACACCGGGGAGCTGTTTTTT	CATSRDQAGRDTGELFF
.	15	TRBV28	.	TRBJ1-5	TGTGCCAGCAGTTTACCAGGGGCGCTAAATCAGCCCCAGCATTTT	CASSLPGALNQPQHF
.	16	TRBV3-1/TRBV3-2	.	TRBJ2-1	TGTGCCAGCAGCCAAGATTTAATCTTCTCCTACAATGAGCAGTTCTTC	CASSQDLIFSYNEQFF
.	12	TRBV2	.	TRBJ2-5	TGTGCCAGCAGCGGACAGCAAGAGACCCAGTACTTC	CASSGQQETQYF